The rows below give T cell receptor beta chains drawn from one sample of a study of cytomegalovirus exposure and HLA in healthy donors. Clones were read by immunoSEQ multiplex PCR, and TCRdb kept only the in-frame ones, dropping some. This table holds some 190,000 clones, roughly 77% found once. The source material was PBMCs. The receptors come from a middle-aged man in good health and CMV-seropositive. Both conserved end residues are part of each CDR3. D genes are given only for firm matches. Size is omitted from some rows. Given values are once, few, many or a class for expanded clones.

TGTGCCAGCAGCGTGACAGGGCTGACAGATACGCAGTATTTT,CASSVTGLTDTQYF,-,TRBV6-5,TRBD1,TRBJ2-3
TGTGCCAGCAGTTACGGTTCCCAGTACGAGCAGTACTTC,CASSYGSQYEQYF,-,TRBV6-5,-,TRBJ2-7
TGTGCCAGCAGCTTCGCCGGGACAGGGCCCAATGAGCAGTTCTTC,CASSFAGTGPNEQFF,-,TRBV11-3,TRBD1,TRBJ2-1
TGTGCCAGCAGTTACTCGAGGAATAGTGGGGCCAACGTCCTGACTTTC,CASSYSRNSGANVLTF,-,TRBV6-5,-,TRBJ2-6
TGTGCCAGCAGTTTACGGCAGAGCGTGTGGACCCAGTACTTC,CASSLRQSVWTQYF,few,TRBV28,-,TRBJ2-5
TGTGCCAGCTCAAGGACAGGGGCCTTTGGGGAGACCCAGTACTTC,CASSRTGAFGETQYF,-,TRBV18,TRBD1,TRBJ2-5
TGCGCCAGCAGCTACACTGGGAGCTCCTACAATGAGCAGTTCTTC,CASSYTGSSYNEQFF,once,TRBV10-2,-,TRBJ2-1
TGCAGTGCAAGGGACAGCTACGAGCAGTACTTC,CSARDSYEQYF,-,TRBV20-1,TRBD1,TRBJ2-7
TGTGCCAGCAGCTGCCGGGTCTACGAGCAGTACTTC,CASSCRVYEQYF,-,TRBV7-3,-,TRBJ2-7
TGTGCCATCAGTGAGGGGGCGGGGCAAGAGACCCAGTACTTC,CAISEGAGQETQYF,-,TRBV10-3,-,TRBJ2-5
TGTGCCAGCAGCTTAGATTGGGTAGCGCTCGGGACCCAGTACTTC,CASSLDWVALGTQYF,-,TRBV11-2,-,TRBJ2-5
TGTGCTAGTGGTCACGGGACTAGCGGGGGTCGGGAGACCCAGTACTTC,CASGHGTSGGRETQYF,-,TRBV12-5,TRBD2,TRBJ2-5
TGTGCCAGCAGTGCCCGACTGACTACTACAGGGGGACGGGCCGGGGAGCTGTTTTTT,CASSARLTTTGGRAGELFF,-,TRBV2,TRBD1,TRBJ2-2
TGTGCCAGCAGTACCTCGGGGGGCGGGCCTGGCGAGCAGTACTTC,CASSTSGGGPGEQYF,-,TRBV27,-,TRBJ2-7
TGCGCCAGCAGCCCTGGGACAGGGGACTACGAGCAGTACTTC,CASSPGTGDYEQYF,few,TRBV4-3,TRBD1,TRBJ2-7
TGCGCCAGCAGCCAAGATTATTCGGCAGGGACATATTCACCCCTCCACTTT,CASSQDYSAGTYSPLHF,-,TRBV4-1,-,TRBJ1-6
TGTGCCAGCAGGTGGGGGGGCACTGAAGCTTTCTTT,CASRWGGTEAFF,-,TRBV6-6,-,TRBJ1-1
TGTGCTAGTGTCCTGGGACTAGCGGGGTCTGGGGATGAGCAGTTCTTC,CASVLGLAGSGDEQFF,-,TRBV12-5,TRBD2,TRBJ2-1
TGTGCCAGCAGTTATCGACAGATTTCCTCCTACGAGCAGTACTTC,CASSYRQISSYEQYF,-,TRBV13,-,TRBJ2-7